The clone carrying this T cell receptor (beta chain) was counted between two and nine times. The antigen is undetermined. These donors, healthy bone marrow donors, were studied. The study ran its PCR with 60 Vbeta and 13 Jbeta primers. Generated by immunoSEQ multiplex PCR, the TCRdb table keeps only in-frame clones and is missing some. This table has some 99,000 clones, 74% appearing once. This sample is drawn from a study of cytomegalovirus exposure and HLA in healthy donors. General study findings and limits: Per a later analysis, HLA-associated TCR beta chains showed more clonal expansion than other, equally common TCR beta chains. A later analysis reported that several of the most significant clusters appeared to be linked to common viral pathogens, among them Epstein-Barr virus.

J was trimmed by 5 bases and V by 2 bases; bases with no gene match: 5. Germline V CDR1 and CDR2: MNHEY, SMNVEV (reference sequence). The length of the CDR3 is 14 residues. This receptor was obtained from a male donor in good health and CMV-seronegative. Sequenced sample: PBMCs. The chain uses TRBV27 and TRBJ2-7; 8 bases are shared with TRBD2. The chain's CDR3 is CASSLSGSNNEQYF. The DNA for the CDR3 is TGTGCCAGCAGTTTAAGCGGGAGTAACAACGAGCAGTACTTC.